Below, 21 T cell receptor beta chains from the same sample are listed, as sequenced in a study of cytomegalovirus exposure and HLA in healthy donors. 13 Jbeta primers and 60 Vbeta primers were used for the PCR. The table came from immunoSEQ multiplex PCR; TCRdb's copy has only in-frame clones and leaves some out. The sample comprises roughly 130,000 clones, over 60% of which are singletons, and 1.5% to 2% rests with the top ten. Sequenced sample: PBMCs. These receptors were taken from a man aged 40-49 years in good health and CMV-seronegative.

This clone showed up just a few times. The chain recombines TRBV28 with TRBJ1-3; no clear D. V was shortened by 8 bases and J by 0 bases, with 11 bases between the two germline ends. Germline CDR1 is MDHEN and CDR2 is SYDVKM. The CDR3 totals 14 residues. CDR3 region: CASHDKSSGNTIYF. The DNA for the CDR3 is TGTGCCAGCCATGACAAGAGCTCTGGAAACACCATATATTTT.

The V and J genes are TRBV30 and TRBJ2-1, with D perhaps TRBD2 (5 bases). The CDR3 length is 13 residues. V was trimmed by 7 bases and J by 9 bases, leaving 19 bases between them. Looked up from germline, CDR1 is GTSNPN and CDR2 is SVGIG (reference sequence). In DNA, the CDR3 is TGTGCCTACGCCCCGGGCCCCGGGGTTGAGCAGTTCTTC. Translating it yields CAYAPGPGVEQFF. Based on the CDR3 plus reference TRBV30 and TRBJ2-1, the full variable domain is SQTIHQWPATLVQPVGSPLSLECTVEGTSNPNLYWYRQAAGRGLQLLFYSVGIGQISSEVPQNLSASRPQDRQFILSSKKLLLSDSGFYLCAYAPGPGVEQFFGPGTRLTVL.

This chain uses TRBV7-2 with TRBJ2-2; TRBD2 aligns across 11 bases. After removal of 5 bases from V and 4 bases from J, the junction contained 6 bases not matched to a gene. The germline CDR1 and CDR2 sequences are SGHTA and FQGNSA. The CDR3 covers 16 residues. This chain's CDR3 is CASSTSGTSGTGELFF. DNA of the CDR3: TGTGCCAGCAGCACATCGGGGACTAGCGGCACCGGGGAGCTGTTTTTT.

The chain carries TRBV5-5 and TRBJ2-5, with 8 positions matching TRBD1. Near its end, the DNA agrees better with TRBJ2-7, so the J call may be wrong. The germline CDR1 and CDR2 sequences are SGHKS and YYEKEE (reference sequence). This CDR3 comprises 16 residues. The CDR3 DNA is TGTGCCAGCAGCTTGTCCTCGACAGGGGTCACGCACGAGCAGTACTTC. As protein: CASSLSSTGVTHEQYF.

This chain uses TRBV10-2 with TRBJ1-4; D is perhaps TRBD1 (5 bases). Germline CDR1 reads WSHSY; CDR2 reads SAAADI. The V end lost 6 bases, the J end lost 8 bases, and 10 bases lay between the germline ends. The CDR3 covers 12 residues. The CDR3 here is CASRSGGEKLFF. CDR3 bases: TGCGCCAGCAGATCGGGGGGGGAAAAACTGTTTTTT.

This chain joins TRBV27 and TRBJ2-7; 9 bases align to TRBD2. With 4 bases clipped from V and 5 bases from J, the junction kept 6 bases outside the gene matches. This CDR3 is built from 14 residues. The V gene's germline CDR1 is MNHEY and CDR2 SMNVEV (reference sequence). CDR3 nucleotides: TGTGCCAGCAGTTGGCGGGAGGGCCTCGACGAGCAGTACTTC. Its translation: CASSWREGLDEQYF.

The chain recombines TRBV4-3 with TRBJ2-3; perhaps TRBD2 as D (6 bases). There are 16 residues in the CDR3. V dropped 0 bases and J dropped 1 base, with 11 bases sitting between them. CDR1 and CDR2 from the germline V gene are LGHNA and YSLEER. The CDR3 DNA reads TGCGCCAGCAGCCAAGATGGCGGGGCCCGCACAGATACGCAGTATTTT. It codes for CASSQDGGARTDTQYF.

CDR3 protein: CASSPSDRANSPLHF. The DNA of the CDR3 is TGTGCCAGCAGTCCATCGGACAGGGCCAATTCACCCCTCCACTTT. This chain connects TRBV27 to TRBJ1-6; 8 bases align to TRBD1. CDR3 size: 15 residues. Germline V gene lookup returns CDR1 MNHEY and CDR2 SMNVEV (reference sequence). V was pared by 5 bases and J by 7 bases, with 7 bases of the junction left unmatched.

The rearrangement links TRBV19 to TRBJ2-3; D uncertain. This CDR3 contains 14 residues. Trimming took off 5 bases at V and 0 bases at J, with 9 bases between the two ends. Germline V gene data show CDR1 as LNHDA and CDR2 as SQIVND (reference sequence). This CDR3 is CASSWQVSTDTQYF. CDR3 nucleotides: TGTGCCAGTAGTTGGCAGGTCAGCACAGATACGCAGTATTTT.

This sequence joins TRBV4-1 and TRBJ2-7; no definite D call. Per germline, CDR1 MGHRA and CDR2 YSYEKL. CDR3 length: 13 residues. Trimming shortened V by 0 bases and J by 2 bases, and 5 bases separated the two germline ends. CDR3 DNA: TGCGCCAGCAGCCAAGAGGGCCCCTACGAGCAGTACTTC. Amino acid sequence: CASSQEGPYEQYF.

The chain employs TRBV18 and TRBJ1-1; D gene unclear. The germline V gene encodes CDR1 KGHSH and CDR2 LQKENI. The CDR3 has 13 amino acids. Trimming cost V 5 bases and J 0 bases, with 7 bases left between them. CDR3 loop: CASSSEMNTEAFF. The CDR3 DNA sequence: TGTGCCAGCTCATCAGAAATGAACACTGAAGCTTTCTTT.

The V call is TRBV28, the J call TRBJ2-7; possible D gene TRBD2, 6 bases. Trimming left V 5 bases short and J 2 bases short, with 16 bases between. This CDR3 spans 15 amino acids. The germline V gene has CDR1 MDHEN and CDR2 SYDVKM. CDR3 sequence: CASSQTQEGAYEQYF. The CDR3 nucleotides read TGTGCCAGCAGTCAAACTCAGGAGGGCGCCTACGAGCAGTACTTC. The variable domain in full, completed from reference TRBV28 and TRBJ2-7, reads DVKVTQSSRYLVKRTGEKVFLECVQDMDHENMFWYRQDPGLGLRLIYFSYDVKMKEKGDIPEGYSVSREKKERFSLILESASTNQTSMYLCASSQTQEGAYEQYFGPGTRLTVT.

Only a few counts were recorded for this clone. The chain is built from TRBV15 and TRBJ2-7; TRBD2 agrees at 12 bases. From germline, CDR1 is LNHNV and CDR2 YYDKDF (reference sequence). CDR3 size: 17 residues. After removal of 8 bases from V and 2 bases from J, the junction contained 13 bases not matched to a gene. The CDR3 sequence: CATSGLRLAGETYEQYF. The CDR3 coding sequence is TGTGCCACCTCCGGCCTGAGACTAGCGGGGGAGACCTACGAGCAGTACTTC.

The V and J genes are TRBV5-5 and TRBJ1-4; TRBD1 matches at 10 bases. Trimming removed 0 bases from V and 7 bases from J; junction bases left unmatched: 3. Per germline, CDR1 SGHKS and CDR2 YYEKEE (reference sequence). The CDR3 has 15 amino acids. CDR3 protein: CASSLGGDRGEKLFF. CDR3 sequence (DNA): TGTGCCAGCAGCTTGGGTGGGGACAGGGGTGAAAAACTGTTTTTT.

The CDR3 nucleotides read TGTGCCAGCAGAGGACAGGGTCTCGGCGAGCAGTACTTC. It yields the protein CASRGQGLGEQYF. The V gene is TRBV6-1, the J gene TRBJ2-7; 8 nucleotides align to TRBD1. The V gene's germline CDR1 is MNHNS and CDR2 SASEGT. The CDR3 is 13 amino acids. The V gene end was trimmed by 6 bases and the J gene end by 6 bases; junction bases not matched to a gene: 7.

CDR3 bases: TGCAGCGTTGTGGTGGGACAGCCAAACCGGGGCAATCAGCCCCAGCATTTT. Translating gives CSVVVGQPNRGNQPQHF. The gene calls are TRBV29-1 and TRBJ1-5, with 7 positions matching TRBD1. The germline V gene encodes CDR1 SQVTM and CDR2 ANQGSEA. The CDR3 has 17 residues. Trimming at V came to 4 bases and at J to 2 bases, leaving 14 bases not matched to a gene.

This clone has a handful of counts. The chain has TRBV4-1 and TRBJ1-6, with D uncertain. CDR3 length equals 16 residues. The V gene lost 5 bases and the J gene lost 0 bases, with 11 bases spanning the gap. The germline gives CDR1 MGHRA, CDR2 YSYEKL. CDR3 in amino acids: CASSGSPSSYNSPLHF. CDR3 DNA: TGCGCCAGCAGCGGGTCACCTAGCTCCTATAATTCACCCCTCCACTTT.

The chain carries TRBV7-8 and TRBJ2-1; weak D call: TRBD2 (5 bases). The CDR3 extends over 15 amino acids. CDR1 is SGHVS, CDR2 FQNEAQ, per germline. The V and J ends lost 5 bases and 6 bases respectively, with 17 bases between them. CDR3 amino acids: CASSISGGMGNEQFF. Written as DNA, the CDR3 is TGTGCCAGCAGCATCAGCGGTGGGATGGGCAATGAGCAGTTCTTC.

The chain has TRBV19 and TRBJ2-7; weak D call: TRBD1 (5 bases). Trimming shortened V by 1 base and J by 2 bases, and 9 bases separated the two germline ends. This CDR3 region has 14 residues. In germline, CDR1 is LNHDA, CDR2 SQIVND (reference sequence). In nucleotides, the CDR3 is TGTGCCAGTAGTATAGTCTTCAGGGCCTACGAGCAGTACTTC. Protein: CASSIVFRAYEQYF.

The J gene is TRBJ1-1, the V gene TRBV30; TRBD1 is a possible D gene (5 bases). This CDR3 spans 12 amino acids. CDR1 is GTSNPN, CDR2 SVGIG, per germline (reference sequence). The V and J ends lost 3 bases and 8 bases respectively, with 13 bases between them. The CDR3 DNA is TGTGCCTGGAGGGGGGAGGGTAAGGAAGCTTTCTTT. Translated: CAWRGEGKEAFF.

The chain combines TRBV10-3 with TRBJ2-5; tentative D call: TRBD2 (5 bases). This CDR3 spans 15 amino acids. Germline V gene lookup returns CDR1 ENHRY and CDR2 SYGVKD. V gave up 4 bases and J gave up 5 bases, with 17 bases separating them. The CDR3 protein is CAISGSGVAVETQYF. The CDR3 region has the DNA TGTGCCATCAGTGGTTCCGGGGTGGCGGTGGAGACCCAGTACTTC.